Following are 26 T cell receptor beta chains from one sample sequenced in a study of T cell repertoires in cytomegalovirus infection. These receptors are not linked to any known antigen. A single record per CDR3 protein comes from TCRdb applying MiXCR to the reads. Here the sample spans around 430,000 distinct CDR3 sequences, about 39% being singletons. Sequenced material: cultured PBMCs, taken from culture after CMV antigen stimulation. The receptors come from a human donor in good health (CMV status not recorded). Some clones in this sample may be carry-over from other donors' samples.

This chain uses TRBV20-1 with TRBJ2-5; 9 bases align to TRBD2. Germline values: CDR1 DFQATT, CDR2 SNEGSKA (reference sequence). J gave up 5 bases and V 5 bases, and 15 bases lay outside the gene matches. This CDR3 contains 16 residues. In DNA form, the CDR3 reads TGCAGTGCTTTCCGCGGGGGGGGGGGGCCGAGGGAGACCCAGTACTTC. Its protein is CSAFRGGGGPRETQYF.

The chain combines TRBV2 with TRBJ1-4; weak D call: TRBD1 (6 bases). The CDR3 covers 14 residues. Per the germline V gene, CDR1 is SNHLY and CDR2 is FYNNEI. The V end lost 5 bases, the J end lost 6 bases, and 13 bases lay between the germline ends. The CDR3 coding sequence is TGTGCCAGCAGTCGGACGGGGGCGGATGAAAAACTGTTTTTT. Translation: CASSRTGADEKLFF.

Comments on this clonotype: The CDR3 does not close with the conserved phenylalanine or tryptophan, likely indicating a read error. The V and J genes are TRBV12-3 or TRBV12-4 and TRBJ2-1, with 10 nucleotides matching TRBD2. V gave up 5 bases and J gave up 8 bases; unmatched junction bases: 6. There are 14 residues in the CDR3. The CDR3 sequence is CASSRLAGAYEQFC. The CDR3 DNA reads TGTGCCAGCAGTCGGCTAGCGGGGGCCTATGAGCAGTTCTGC.

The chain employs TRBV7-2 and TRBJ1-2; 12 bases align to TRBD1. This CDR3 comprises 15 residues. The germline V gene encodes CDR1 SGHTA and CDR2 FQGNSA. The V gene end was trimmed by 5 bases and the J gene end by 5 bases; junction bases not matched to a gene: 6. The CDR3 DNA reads TGTGCCAGCAGCCCTTGGGACAGGGGGCCTTATGGCTACACCTTC. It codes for CASSPWDRGPYGYTF.

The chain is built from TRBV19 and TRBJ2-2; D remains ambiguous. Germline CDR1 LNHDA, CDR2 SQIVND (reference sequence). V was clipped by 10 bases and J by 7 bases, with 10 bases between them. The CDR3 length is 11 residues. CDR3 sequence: CATTIGGELFF. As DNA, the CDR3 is TGTGCCACAACCATTGGCGGGGAGCTGTTTTTT.

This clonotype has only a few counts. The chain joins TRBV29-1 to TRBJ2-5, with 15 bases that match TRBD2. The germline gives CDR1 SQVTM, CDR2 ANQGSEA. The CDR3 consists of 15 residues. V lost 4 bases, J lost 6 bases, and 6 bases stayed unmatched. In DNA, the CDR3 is TGCAGCGTTGCCGGGACTAGCGGGGGGCCCCAGACCCAGTACTTC. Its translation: CSVAGTSGGPQTQYF.

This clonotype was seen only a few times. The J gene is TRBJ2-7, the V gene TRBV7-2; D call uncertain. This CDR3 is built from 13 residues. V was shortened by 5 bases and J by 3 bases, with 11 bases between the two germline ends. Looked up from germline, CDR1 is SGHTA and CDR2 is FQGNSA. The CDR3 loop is CASSPTSGYEQYF. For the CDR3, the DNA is TGTGCCAGCAGCCCGACATCCGGCTACGAGCAGTACTTC.

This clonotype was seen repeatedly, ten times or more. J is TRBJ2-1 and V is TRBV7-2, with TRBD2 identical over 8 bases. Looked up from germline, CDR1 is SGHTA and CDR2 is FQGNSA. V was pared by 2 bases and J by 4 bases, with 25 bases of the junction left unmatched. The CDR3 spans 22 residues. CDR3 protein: CASSLISGVAGGPPRSYNEQFF. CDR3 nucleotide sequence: TGTGCCAGCAGCTTAATATCGGGTGTGGCGGGGGGACCACCTCGGTCGTACAATGAGCAGTTCTTC.

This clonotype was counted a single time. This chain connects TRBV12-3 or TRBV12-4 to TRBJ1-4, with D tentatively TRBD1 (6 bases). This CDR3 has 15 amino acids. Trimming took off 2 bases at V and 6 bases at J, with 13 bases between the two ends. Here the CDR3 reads CASSLSGPGDEKLFF. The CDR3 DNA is TGTGCCAGCAGTTTATCGGGTCCAGGGGATGAAAAACTGTTTTTT.

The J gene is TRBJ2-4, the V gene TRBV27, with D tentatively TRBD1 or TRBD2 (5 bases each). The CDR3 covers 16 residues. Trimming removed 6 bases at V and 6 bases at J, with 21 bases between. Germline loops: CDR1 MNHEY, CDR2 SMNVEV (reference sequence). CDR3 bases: TGTGCCAGCAGCCCCTTCCATCCGGGACCGAGAAACATTCAGTACTTC. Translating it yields CASSPFHPGPRNIQYF.

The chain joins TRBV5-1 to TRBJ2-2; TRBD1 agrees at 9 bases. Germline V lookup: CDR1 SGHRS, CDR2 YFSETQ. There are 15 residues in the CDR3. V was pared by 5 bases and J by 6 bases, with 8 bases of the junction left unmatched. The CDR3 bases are TGCGCCAGCAGGATACTACAGGGGGCTTCCGGGGAGCTGTTTTTT. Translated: CASRILQGASGELFF.

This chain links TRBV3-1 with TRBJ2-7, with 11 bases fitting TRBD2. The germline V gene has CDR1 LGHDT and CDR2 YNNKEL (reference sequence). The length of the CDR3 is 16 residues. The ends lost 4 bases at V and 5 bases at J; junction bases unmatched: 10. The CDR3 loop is CASSPWGSGGAHEQYF. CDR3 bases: TGTGCCAGCAGCCCTTGGGGTAGCGGGGGGGCCCACGAGCAGTACTTC.

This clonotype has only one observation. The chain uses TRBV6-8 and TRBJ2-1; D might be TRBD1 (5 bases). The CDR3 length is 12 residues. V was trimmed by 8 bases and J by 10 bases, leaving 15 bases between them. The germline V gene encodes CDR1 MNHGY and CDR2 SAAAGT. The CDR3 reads CASDSTRTEQFF. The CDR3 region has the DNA TGTGCCAGCGACAGCACGAGGACGGAGCAGTTCTTC.

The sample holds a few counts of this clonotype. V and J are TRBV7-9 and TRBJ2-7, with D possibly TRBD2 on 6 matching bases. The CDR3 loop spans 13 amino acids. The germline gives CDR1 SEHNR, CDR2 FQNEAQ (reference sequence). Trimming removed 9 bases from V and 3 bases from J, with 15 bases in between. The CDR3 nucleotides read TGTGCCAGTGCCTCGGGGGTCAACTACGAGCAGTACTTC. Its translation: CASASGVNYEQYF.

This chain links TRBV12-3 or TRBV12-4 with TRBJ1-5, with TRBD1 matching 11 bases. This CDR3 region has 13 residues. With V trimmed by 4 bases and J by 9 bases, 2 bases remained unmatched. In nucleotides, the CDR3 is TGTGCCAGCAGTTCCGGGACAGGGGGGCCCCAGCATTTT. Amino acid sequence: CASSSGTGGPQHF.

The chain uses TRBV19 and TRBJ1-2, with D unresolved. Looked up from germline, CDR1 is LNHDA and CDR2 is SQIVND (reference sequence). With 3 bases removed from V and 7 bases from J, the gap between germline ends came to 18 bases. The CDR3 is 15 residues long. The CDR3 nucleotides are TGTGCCAGTAGTATCCAAGGGCCGACCCCCGGTGGCTACACCTTC. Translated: CASSIQGPTPGGYTF.

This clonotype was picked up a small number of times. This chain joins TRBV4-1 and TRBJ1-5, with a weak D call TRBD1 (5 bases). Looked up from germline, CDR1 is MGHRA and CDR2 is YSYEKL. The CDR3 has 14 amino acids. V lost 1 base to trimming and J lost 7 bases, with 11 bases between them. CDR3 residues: CASSQGGLWQPQHF. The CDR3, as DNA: TGCGCCAGCAGCCAAGGGGGGTTATGGCAGCCCCAGCATTTT.

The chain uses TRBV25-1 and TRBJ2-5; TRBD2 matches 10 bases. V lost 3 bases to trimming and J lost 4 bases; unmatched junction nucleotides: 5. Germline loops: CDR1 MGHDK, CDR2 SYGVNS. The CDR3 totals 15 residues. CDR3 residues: CASSDPSGSGETQYF. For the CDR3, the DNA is TGTGCCAGCAGTGACCCTAGCGGGAGTGGAGAGACCCAGTACTTC.

The CDR3 sequence is CASSPRPAADTQYF. The CDR3 region has the DNA TGTGCCAGCAGCCCGAGACCAGCGGCAGATACGCAGTATTTT. V gene TRBV11-2 combines with J gene TRBJ2-3; possibly TRBD2 for D (5 bases). The CDR3 has 14 amino acids. Trimming pared 5 bases from V and 4 bases from J, leaving 13 bases between. CDR1 SGHAT and CDR2 FQNNGV come from the germline V gene.

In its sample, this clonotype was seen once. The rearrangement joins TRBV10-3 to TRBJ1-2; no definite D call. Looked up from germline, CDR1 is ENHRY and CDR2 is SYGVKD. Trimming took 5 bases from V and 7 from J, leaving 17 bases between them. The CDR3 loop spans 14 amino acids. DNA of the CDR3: TGTGCCATCAGTCCAGGAATTGGGCCTCTTGGCTACACCTTC. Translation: CAISPGIGPLGYTF.

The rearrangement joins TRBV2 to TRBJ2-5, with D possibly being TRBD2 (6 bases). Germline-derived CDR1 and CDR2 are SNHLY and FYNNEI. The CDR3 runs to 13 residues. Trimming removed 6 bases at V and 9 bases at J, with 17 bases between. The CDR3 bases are TGTGCCAGCAGGCCGGGACCGCCGGGGGCCCAGTACTTC. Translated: CASRPGPPGAQYF. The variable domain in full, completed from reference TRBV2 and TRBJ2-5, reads EPEVTQTPSHQVTQMGQEVILRCVPISNHLYFYWYRQILGQKVEFLVSFYNNEISEKSEIFDDQFSVERPDGSNFTLKIRSTKLEDSAMYFCASRPGPPGAQYFGPGTRLLVL.

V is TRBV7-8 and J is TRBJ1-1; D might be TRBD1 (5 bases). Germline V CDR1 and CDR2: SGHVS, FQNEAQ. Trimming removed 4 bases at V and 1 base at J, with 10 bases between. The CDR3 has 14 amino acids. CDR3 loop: CASSSGVSNTEAFF. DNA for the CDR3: TGTGCCAGCAGCTCGGGGGTTTCGAACACTGAAGCTTTCTTT.

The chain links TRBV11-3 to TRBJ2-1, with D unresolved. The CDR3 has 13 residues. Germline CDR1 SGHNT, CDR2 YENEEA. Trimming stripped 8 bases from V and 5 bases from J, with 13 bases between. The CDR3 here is CASSGSLNNEQFF. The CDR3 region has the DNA TGTGCCAGCTCGGGCTCCCTCAACAATGAGCAGTTCTTC.

CDR3 sequence: CASSLGGGANIQYF. The CDR3 region has the DNA TGTGCCAGCAGCTTAGGAGGGGGCGCAAACATTCAGTACTTC. The chain has TRBV7-2 and TRBJ2-4, with 7 bases matching TRBD1. The J segment lost 6 bases and the V segment lost 1 base, leaving 3 bases of the junction unmatched. The CDR3 length is 14 residues. The germline CDR1 and CDR2 sequences are SGHTA and FQGNSA.

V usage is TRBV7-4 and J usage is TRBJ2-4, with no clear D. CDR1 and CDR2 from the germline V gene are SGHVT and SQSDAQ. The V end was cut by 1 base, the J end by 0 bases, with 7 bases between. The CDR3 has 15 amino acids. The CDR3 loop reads CASSLGVIAKNIQYF. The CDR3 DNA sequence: TGTGCCAGCAGCTTAGGGGTTATAGCCAAAAACATTCAGTACTTC.

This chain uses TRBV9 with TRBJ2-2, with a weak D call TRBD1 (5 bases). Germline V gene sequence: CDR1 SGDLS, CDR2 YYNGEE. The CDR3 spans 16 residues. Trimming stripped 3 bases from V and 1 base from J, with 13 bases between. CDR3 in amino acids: CASSATVDQNTGELFF. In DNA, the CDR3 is TGTGCCAGCAGCGCGACAGTCGATCAGAACACCGGGGAGCTGTTTTTT. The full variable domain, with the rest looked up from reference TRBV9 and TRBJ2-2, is DSGVTQTPKHLITATGQRVTLRCSPRSGDLSVYWYQQSLDQGLQFLIQYYNGEERAKGNILERFSAQQFPDLHSELNLSSLELGDSALYFCASSATVDQNTGELFFGEGSRLTVL.